These 4 T cell receptor beta chains originate from one sample sequenced in a study of blood T cell repertoires in COVID-19. Measured with immunoSEQ multiplex PCR; TCRdb has only the in-frame clones, and not every one. The profile shows roughly 35,000 clones, 75% to 90% of them singletons. The specimen sequenced was peripheral blood. The receptors originated from a man aged 55 to 70 with active COVID-19.

The rearrangement uses TRBV18 and TRBJ2-5, with 7 bases that match TRBD1. The CDR3 loop spans 14 amino acids. Trimming took 4 bases from V and 2 from J; bases not matched to a gene: 4. The germline V gene has CDR1 KGHSH and CDR2 LQKENI. The CDR3 DNA reads TGTGCCAGCTCACTACAGGGGCTGCAAGAGACCCAGTACTTC. Translated, it gives CASSLQGLQETQYF.

The chain links TRBV28 to TRBJ2-6; TRBD1 agrees at 8 bases. V lost 5 bases to trimming and J lost 8 bases; unmatched junction nucleotides: 8. CDR3 length: 15 residues. The germline V gene encodes CDR1 MDHEN and CDR2 SYDVKM. CDR3 in DNA: TGTGCCAGCAGTCCCGGACAGGGCGGGCCCAACGTCCTGACTTTC. Protein sequence: CASSPGQGGPNVLTF.

The genes are TRBV7-3 and TRBJ2-7, with 9 bases that match TRBD2. Germline V CDR1 and CDR2: SGHTA, FQGTGA. V shed 5 bases and J 5 bases; nucleotides not matched to a gene: 7. This CDR3 region has 14 residues. The CDR3 here is CASSPSGLANEQYF. The CDR3, as DNA: TGTGCCAGCAGCCCCAGTGGACTAGCGAACGAGCAGTACTTC.

The V call is TRBV28, the J call TRBJ1-4; D unresolved. The CDR3 is 11 amino acids. Between the trimmed V and J ends, which lost 10 bases and 8 bases, there was a span of 11 bases. Germline V gene sequence: CDR1 MDHEN, CDR2 SYDVKM. As DNA, the CDR3 is TGTGCCACCCAGGCGCCAGAAAAACTGTTTTTT. Translation: CATQAPEKLFF.